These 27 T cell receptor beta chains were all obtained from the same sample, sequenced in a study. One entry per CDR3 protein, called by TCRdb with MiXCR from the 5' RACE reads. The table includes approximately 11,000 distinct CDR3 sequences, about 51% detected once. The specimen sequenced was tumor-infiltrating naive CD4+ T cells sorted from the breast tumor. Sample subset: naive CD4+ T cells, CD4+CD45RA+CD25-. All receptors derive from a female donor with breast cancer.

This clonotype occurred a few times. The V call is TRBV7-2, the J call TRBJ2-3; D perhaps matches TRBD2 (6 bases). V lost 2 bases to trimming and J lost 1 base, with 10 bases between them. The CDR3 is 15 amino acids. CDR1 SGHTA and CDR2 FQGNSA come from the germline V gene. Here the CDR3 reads CASSLLTRGTDTQYF. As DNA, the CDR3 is TGTGCCAGCAGCTTATTGACTAGAGGCACAGATACGCAGTATTTT.

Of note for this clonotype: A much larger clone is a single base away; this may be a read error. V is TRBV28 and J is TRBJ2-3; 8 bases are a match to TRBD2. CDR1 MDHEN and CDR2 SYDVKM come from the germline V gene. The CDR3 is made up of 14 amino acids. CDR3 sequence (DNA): TGTGCCGGCAGTTTGACTAGCGCAGCAGATACGCAGTATTTT. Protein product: CAGSLTSAADTQYF.

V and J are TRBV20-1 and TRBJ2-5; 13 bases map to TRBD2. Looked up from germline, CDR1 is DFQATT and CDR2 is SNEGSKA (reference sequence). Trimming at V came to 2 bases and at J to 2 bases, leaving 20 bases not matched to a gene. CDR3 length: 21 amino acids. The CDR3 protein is CSARPTPGTSGIGATQETQYF. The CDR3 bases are TGCAGTGCTAGACCAACTCCCGGGACTAGCGGGATCGGCGCAACACAAGAGACCCAGTACTTC.

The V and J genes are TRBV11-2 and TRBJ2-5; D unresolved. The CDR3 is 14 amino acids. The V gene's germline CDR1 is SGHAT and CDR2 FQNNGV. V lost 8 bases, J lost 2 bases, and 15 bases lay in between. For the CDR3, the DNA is TGTGCCAGCCGCCCGTACGGGCGGCAAGAGACCCAGTACTTC. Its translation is CASRPYGRQETQYF. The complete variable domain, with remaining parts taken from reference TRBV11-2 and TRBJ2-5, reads EAGVAQSPRYKIIEKRQSVAFWCNPISGHATLYWYQQILGQGPKLLIQFQNNGVVDDSQLPKDRFSAERLKGVDSTLKIQPAKLEDSAVYLCASRPYGRQETQYFGPGTRLLVL.

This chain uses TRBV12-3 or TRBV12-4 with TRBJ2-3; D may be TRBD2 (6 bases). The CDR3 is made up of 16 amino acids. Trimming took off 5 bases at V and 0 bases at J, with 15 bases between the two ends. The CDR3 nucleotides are TGTGCCAGCAGTGCGCGGAGGGCACCTAGCACAGATACGCAGTATTTT. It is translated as CASSARRAPSTDTQYF.

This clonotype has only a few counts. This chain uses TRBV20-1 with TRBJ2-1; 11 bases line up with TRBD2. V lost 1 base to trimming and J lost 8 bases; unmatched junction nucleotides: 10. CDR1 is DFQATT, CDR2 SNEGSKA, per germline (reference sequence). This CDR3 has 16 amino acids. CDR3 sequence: CSARGSGRASFYEQFF. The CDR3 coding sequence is TGCAGTGCTAGAGGTAGCGGGAGGGCCTCTTTCTATGAGCAGTTCTTC.

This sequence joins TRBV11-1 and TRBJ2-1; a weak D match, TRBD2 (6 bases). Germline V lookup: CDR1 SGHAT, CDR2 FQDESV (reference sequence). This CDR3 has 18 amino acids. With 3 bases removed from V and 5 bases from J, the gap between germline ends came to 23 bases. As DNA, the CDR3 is TGTGCCAGCAGCTTGAGTTTCCCCCCCGGGAGTGGGGACAATGAGCAGTTCTTC. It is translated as CASSLSFPPGSGDNEQFF.

As DNA, the CDR3 is TGCAGTGCTAGAGATATAGCGGGAGACTACGAGCAGTACTTC. Residues: CSARDIAGDYEQYF. J is TRBJ2-7 and V is TRBV20-1, with 9 bases identical to TRBD2. Germline CDR1 DFQATT, CDR2 SNEGSKA (reference sequence). The CDR3 loop spans 14 amino acids. The V gene end was trimmed by 0 bases and the J gene end by 3 bases; junction bases not matched to a gene: 3.

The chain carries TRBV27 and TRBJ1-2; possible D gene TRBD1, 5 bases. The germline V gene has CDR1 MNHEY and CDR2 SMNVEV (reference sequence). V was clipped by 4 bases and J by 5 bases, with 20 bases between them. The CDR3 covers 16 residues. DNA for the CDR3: TGTGCCAGCAGTTCTTTGTTGGGGACCGCTCTATATGGCTACACCTTC. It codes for CASSSLLGTALYGYTF.

The CDR3 loop is CASSLEAAPIQETQYF. As DNA, the CDR3 is TGTGCCAGCAGCTTGGAGGCAGCACCAATTCAAGAGACCCAGTACTTC. V gene TRBV5-6 combines with J gene TRBJ2-5; D is unresolved. Trimming left V 0 bases short and J 2 bases short, with 14 bases between. CDR1 is SGHDT and CDR2 is YYEEEE in the germline V gene. There are 16 residues in the CDR3.

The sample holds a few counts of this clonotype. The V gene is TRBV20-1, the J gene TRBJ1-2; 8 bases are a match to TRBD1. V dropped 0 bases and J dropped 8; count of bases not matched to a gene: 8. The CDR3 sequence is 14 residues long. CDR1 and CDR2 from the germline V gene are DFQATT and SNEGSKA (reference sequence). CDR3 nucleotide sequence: TGCAGTGCTAGAGATCTTCAGGGGGCGAACGGCTACACCTTC. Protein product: CSARDLQGANGYTF.

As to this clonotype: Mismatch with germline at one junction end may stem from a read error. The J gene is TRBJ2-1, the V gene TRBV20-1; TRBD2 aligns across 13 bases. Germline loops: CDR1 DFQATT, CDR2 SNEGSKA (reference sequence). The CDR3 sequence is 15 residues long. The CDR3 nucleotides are TGCAGTGCCAGAGCACTAGCGGGAGGGTACAATGAGCAGTTCTTC. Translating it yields CSARALAGGYNEQFF.

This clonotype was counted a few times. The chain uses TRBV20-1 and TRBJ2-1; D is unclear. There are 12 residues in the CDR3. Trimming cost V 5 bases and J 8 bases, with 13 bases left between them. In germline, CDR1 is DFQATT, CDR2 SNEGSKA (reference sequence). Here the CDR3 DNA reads TGCAGTGCTCGATTTAAGACGGATGAGCAGTTCTTC. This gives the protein CSARFKTDEQFF.

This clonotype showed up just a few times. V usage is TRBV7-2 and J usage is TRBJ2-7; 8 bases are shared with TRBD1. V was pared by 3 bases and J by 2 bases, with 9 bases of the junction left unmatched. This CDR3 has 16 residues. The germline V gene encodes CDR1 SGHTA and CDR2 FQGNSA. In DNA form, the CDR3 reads TGTGCCAGCAGCTTGGGACCGGGACAGGCTACCTACGAGCAGTACGTC. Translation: CASSLGPGQATYEQYV.

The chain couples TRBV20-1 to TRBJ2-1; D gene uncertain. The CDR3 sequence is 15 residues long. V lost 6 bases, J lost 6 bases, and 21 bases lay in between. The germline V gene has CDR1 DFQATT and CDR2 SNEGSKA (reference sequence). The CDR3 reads CSATTGVFDINEQFF. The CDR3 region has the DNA TGCAGTGCCACAACCGGAGTCTTTGATATCAATGAGCAGTTCTTC.

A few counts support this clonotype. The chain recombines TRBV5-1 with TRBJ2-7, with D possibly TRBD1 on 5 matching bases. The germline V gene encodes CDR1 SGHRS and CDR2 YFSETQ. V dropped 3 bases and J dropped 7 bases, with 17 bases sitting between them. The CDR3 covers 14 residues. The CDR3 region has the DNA TGCGCCAGCAGCTCAGAACAGGTCTCCAAAGAGCAGTACTTC. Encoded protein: CASSSEQVSKEQYF.

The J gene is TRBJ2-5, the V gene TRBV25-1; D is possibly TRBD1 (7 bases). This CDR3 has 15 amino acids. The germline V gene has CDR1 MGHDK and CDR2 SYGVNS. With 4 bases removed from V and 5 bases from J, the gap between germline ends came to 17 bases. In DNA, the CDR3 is TGTGCCAGCAGTGGCAAGACAGGGACTGTGGAGACCCAGTACTTC. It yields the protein CASSGKTGTVETQYF.

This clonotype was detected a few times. The CDR3 sequence is CASSPGGGGLGEQYF. The CDR3 DNA sequence: TGTGCCAGCAGCCCGGGCGGTGGGGGGTTGGGCGAGCAGTACTTC. The rearrangement joins TRBV12-3 or TRBV12-4 to TRBJ2-7; perhaps TRBD2 as D (6 bases). The CDR3 runs to 15 residues. V gave up 6 bases and J gave up 6 bases, with 21 bases separating them.

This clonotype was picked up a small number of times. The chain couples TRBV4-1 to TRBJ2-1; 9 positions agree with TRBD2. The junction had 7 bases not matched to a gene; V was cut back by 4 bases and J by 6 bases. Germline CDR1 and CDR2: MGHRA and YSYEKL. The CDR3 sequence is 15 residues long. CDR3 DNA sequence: TGCGCCAGCAGCCGATTAGCGGGAGCTACCAATGAGCAGTTCTTC. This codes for CASSRLAGATNEQFF.

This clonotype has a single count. The CDR3, as DNA: TGTGCCAGCAGTGACCCCCAGAGGCGGGGGCGCGATGAAAAACTGTTTTTT. It is translated as CASSDPQRRGRDEKLFF. The chain uses TRBV28 and TRBJ1-4, with D possibly TRBD1 on 6 matching bases. V was trimmed by 5 bases and J by 6 bases, leaving 22 bases between them. Germline-derived CDR1 and CDR2 are MDHEN and SYDVKM. The CDR3 is made up of 17 amino acids.

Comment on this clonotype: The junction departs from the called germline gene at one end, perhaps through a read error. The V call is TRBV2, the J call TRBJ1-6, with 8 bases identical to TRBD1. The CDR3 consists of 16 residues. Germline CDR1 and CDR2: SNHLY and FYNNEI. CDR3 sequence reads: CASCPAGTGVNSTLHF. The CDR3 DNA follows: TGTGCCAGCTGCCCGGCCGGGACAGGCGTTAATTCAACCCTCCACTTT.

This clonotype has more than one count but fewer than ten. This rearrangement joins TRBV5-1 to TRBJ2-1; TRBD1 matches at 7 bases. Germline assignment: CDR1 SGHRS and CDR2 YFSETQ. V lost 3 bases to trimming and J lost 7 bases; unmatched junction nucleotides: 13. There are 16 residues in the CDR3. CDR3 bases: TGCGCCAGCAGCTCCTCGGTTCGACAGGGTAAAAATGAGCAGTTCTTC. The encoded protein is CASSSSVRQGKNEQFF.

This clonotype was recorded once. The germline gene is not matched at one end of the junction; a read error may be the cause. CDR3 coding DNA: TGTGCCATCAGTGGAACCAATTATGGCTACACCTTT. This translates into CAISGTNYGYTF. The chain recombines TRBV10-3 with TRBJ1-2; D unresolved. The length of the CDR3 is 12 residues. The V gene's germline CDR1 is ENHRY and CDR2 SYGVKD.

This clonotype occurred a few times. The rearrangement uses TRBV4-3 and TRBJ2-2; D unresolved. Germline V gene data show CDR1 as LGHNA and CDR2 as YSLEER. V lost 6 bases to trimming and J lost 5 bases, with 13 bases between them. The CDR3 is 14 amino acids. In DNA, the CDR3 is TGCGCCAGCAGTCCCAACCTAGAAACCGGGGAGCTGTTTTTT. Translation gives CASSPNLETGELFF.

The DNA of the CDR3 is TGTGCCAGCAGCGGCCTGGTCCGTTGGCCTGAAGCTTTCTTT. It encodes CASSGLVRWPEAFF. The chain uses TRBV7-9 and TRBJ1-1; no clear D gene. Germline-derived CDR1 and CDR2 are SEHNR and FQNEAQ (reference sequence). CDR3 size: 14 residues. The V end lost 5 bases, the J end lost 6 bases, and 16 bases lay between the germline ends.

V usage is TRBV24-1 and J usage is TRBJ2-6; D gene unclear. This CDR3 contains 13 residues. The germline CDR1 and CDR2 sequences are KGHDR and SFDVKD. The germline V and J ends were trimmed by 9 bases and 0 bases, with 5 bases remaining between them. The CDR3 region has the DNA TGTGCCACCGGCAGCTCTGGGGCCAACGTCCTGACTTTC. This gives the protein CATGSSGANVLTF.

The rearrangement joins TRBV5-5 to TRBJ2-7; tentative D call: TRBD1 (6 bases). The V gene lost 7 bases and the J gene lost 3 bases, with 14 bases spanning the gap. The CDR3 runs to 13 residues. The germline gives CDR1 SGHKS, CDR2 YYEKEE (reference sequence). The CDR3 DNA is TGTGCCAGCGGCTGGGACATCTTCTACGAGCAGTACTTC. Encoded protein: CASGWDIFYEQYF.